This T cell receptor beta chain was recovered during a study of blood T cell repertoires in COVID-19. Study information: Both acute and convalescent COVID-19 samples were obtained from the United States, Italy and Spain. T cells, B-cell-depleted T cells, or PBMCs provided the cDNA or gDNA that served as material.

CDR1 is SGHAT, CDR2 FQNNGV, per germline. The CDR3 totals 14 residues. The J segment lost 9 bases and the V segment lost 1 base, leaving 6 bases of the junction unmatched. Libraries were prepared by immunoSEQ multiplex PCR; TCRdb keeps only in-frame clonotypes and omits some of them. Of approximately 310,000 clones in the sample, around 90% were seen once. This clone was counted a single time. The sequence came from a man aged 60 to 69 who had recovered from COVID-19. The V call is TRBV11-2, the J call TRBJ2-1, with TRBD2 identical over 7 bases. The sample consisted of PBMCs or T cells enriched from blood (not recorded which). The CDR3 loop reads CASSLVFGGGEQFF. As DNA, the CDR3 is TGTGCCAGCAGCTTAGTCTTTGGGGGGGGTGAGCAGTTCTTC.